A selection of T cell receptor beta chains follows, all from one sample in a study of beta chain features in type 1 diabetes. This table comes from immunoSEQ multiplex PCR, and its TCRdb copy is limited to in-frame clones, with some not included. The table lists 400,000 or so clones, 8.5% to 10% of them singletons, with about 0.6% in the top ten. Sequenced input: central memory CD4+ T cells from blood. These receptors were taken from a man aged 25-45 years with type 1 diabetes. The conserved cysteine and the conserved F or W are not part of the CDR3 here. Rows give clone size only sometimes, using once, few, many, or a class for an expanded clone.

size,J,V,CDR3
few,TRBJ2-1,TRBV28,ASSFVREQF
NA,TRBJ2-5,TRBV18,ASSQAEQSTVKY
NA,TRBJ1-2,TRBV5-4,ASSQDRAGMDIYGYT
few,TRBJ1-1,TRBV7-2,ASSDRDRAEAF
NA,TRBJ2-7,TRBV5-6,ASSLSPSSYEQY
NA,TRBJ2-3,TRBV9,ASTPRGLAGGAQY
NA,TRBJ2-2,TRBV19,ASSSIGRNTGELF
few,TRBJ2-7,TRBV28,ASSLGGGYEQY
few,TRBJ2-7,TRBV7-9,ASSSPGQGAAYEQY
NA,TRBJ2-5,TRBV10-3,ASSGQPQETQY
NA,TRBJ1-2,TRBV18,ASSPSTVPSYGYI
few,TRBJ2-1,TRBV7-3,ASSLGLNNEQF
few,TRBJ2-3,TRBV28,ASGGASWTDTQY
few,TRBJ1-4,TRBV7-9,ASSQGQGAEKLF
few,TRBJ2-4,TRBV30,AWSTGGSKNIQY
NA,TRBJ2-5,TRBV7-2,ASSLAGKGSETQY
many,TRBJ2-2,TRBV5-5,ASSSGAGQANTGELF
few,TRBJ1-5,TRBV6-6,ASSSYRDQPQH
NA,TRBJ2-1,TRBV10-3,ATRGNGVNEQF
few,TRBJ1-3,TRBV30,AWTQGSGNTIY
few,TRBJ2-5,TRBV10-3,AISRPTGVRGQETQY
NA,TRBJ1-5,TRBV27,ASSLYQGLSQH
few,TRBJ2-3,TRBV28,ASSTSAGADTQY
few,TRBJ1-2,TRBV2,ASSENRQGSYGYT
NA,TRBJ2-7,TRBV10-3,AISESASLGEQY
NA,TRBJ2-7,TRBV6-5,ASSPDRASYEQY
few,TRBJ1-2,TRBV28,ASTMDRDHGYT
few,TRBJ2-3,TRBV7-9,ASSPLADTQY
NA,TRBJ2-7,TRBV27,ASRNTGYDYEQY